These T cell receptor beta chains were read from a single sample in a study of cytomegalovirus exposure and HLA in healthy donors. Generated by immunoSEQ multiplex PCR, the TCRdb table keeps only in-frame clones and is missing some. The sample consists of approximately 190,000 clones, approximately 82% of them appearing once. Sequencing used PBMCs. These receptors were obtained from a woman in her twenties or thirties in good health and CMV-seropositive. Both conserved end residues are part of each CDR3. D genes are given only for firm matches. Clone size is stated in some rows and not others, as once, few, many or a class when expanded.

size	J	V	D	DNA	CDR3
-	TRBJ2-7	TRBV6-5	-	TGTGCCAGCTTTTCGGGGGACGAGCAGTACTTC	CASFSGDEQYF
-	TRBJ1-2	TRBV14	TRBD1	TGTGCCAGCAGCCAAGTTCTCGAGTGGGTCCCGGGACAGCTACACTTC	CASSQVLEWVPGQLHF
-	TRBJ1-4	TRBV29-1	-	TGCAGCGGAACATTATCAACTAATGAAAAACTGTTTTTT	CSGTLSTNEKLFF
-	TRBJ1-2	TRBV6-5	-	TGTGCCAGCGGGGGGGGGCCCTATGGCTACACCTTC	CASGGGPYGYTF
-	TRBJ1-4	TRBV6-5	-	TGTGCCACCTTAGGAGGGACTAATGAAAAACTGTTTTTT	CATLGGTNEKLFF
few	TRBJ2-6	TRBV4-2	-	TGTGCCAGCAGCCAAGATGGAGGGAGAGGGGCCAACGTCCTGACTTTC	CASSQDGGRGANVLTF
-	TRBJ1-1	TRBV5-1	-	TGCGCCAGCAGCTCTAGACCTCCGAGCACTGAAGCTTTCTTT	CASSSRPPSTEAFF
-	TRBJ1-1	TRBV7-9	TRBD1	TGTGCCAGCAGTTATATCGTAGGGGGCGCGACTGAAGCTTTCTTT	CASSYIVGGATEAFF
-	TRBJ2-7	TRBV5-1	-	TGCGCCAGCAGGCCCTTACTAGATTCCTCAGGAGAGCAGTACTTC	CASRPLLDSSGEQYF
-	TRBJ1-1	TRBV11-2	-	TGTGCCAGCTTGGGCGGGGCGTTTGAAGCTTTCTTT	CASLGGAFEAFF
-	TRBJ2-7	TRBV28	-	TGTGCCAGCAGTCCCCTACTTGGGGGGGCGGCGCAGTACTTC	CASSPLLGGAAQYF
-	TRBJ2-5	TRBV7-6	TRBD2	TGTGCCAGCAGCTCACGACTAGCGGGAGCTGGGGAGACCCAGTACTTC	CASSSRLAGAGETQYF
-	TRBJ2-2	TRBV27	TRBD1	TGTGCCAGCAGTCCATCGAAGGGACAGGGTACGACCGGGGAGCTGTTTTTT	CASSPSKGQGTTGELFF
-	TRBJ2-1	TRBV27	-	TGTGCCAGCAGTTTGTCCCAATACAATGAGCAGTTCTTC	CASSLSQYNEQFF
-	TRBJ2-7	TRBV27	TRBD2	TGTGCCAGCAGTTTGGGCGGGAGGGCCTACGAGCAGTACTTC	CASSLGGRAYEQYF
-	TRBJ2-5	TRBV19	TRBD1	TGTGCCAGTAGTGTCCCAGGGGGCAGGAAGACCCAGTACTTC	CASSVPGGRKTQYF
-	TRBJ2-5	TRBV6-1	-	TGTGCCAGCAGTGAATCGTCGGGGGAAGAGGAGACCCAGTACTTC	CASSESSGEEETQYF
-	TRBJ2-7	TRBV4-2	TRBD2	TGTGCCAGCAGCCAAGTGGGGGCGGGAGGGTACGAGCAGTACTTC	CASSQVGAGGYEQYF
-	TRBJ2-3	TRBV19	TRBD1	TGTGCCAGTATCCCCGGGACAGGGAATCGAGATACGCAGTATTTT	CASIPGTGNRDTQYF
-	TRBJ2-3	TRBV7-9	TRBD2	TGTGCCAGCAGCTTTAAGACTAGCGGGAGATCATCAGATACGCAGTATTTT	CASSFKTSGRSSDTQYF
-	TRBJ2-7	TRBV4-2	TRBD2	TGTGCCAGCAGCCATCCAGGACTAGCCTACGAGCAGTACTTC	CASSHPGLAYEQYF
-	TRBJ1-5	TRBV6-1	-	TGTGCCAGCAGCTCCGTGTGGCCCCAGCATTTT	CASSSVWPQHF
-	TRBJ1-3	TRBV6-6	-	TGTGCCAGCAGTAGGGAGGGCTCTGGAAACACCATATATTTT	CASSREGSGNTIYF
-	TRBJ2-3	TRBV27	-	TGTGCCAGCAGTTCCCCGGAGACCTCAGATTTCACAGATACGCAGTATTTT	CASSSPETSDFTDTQYF
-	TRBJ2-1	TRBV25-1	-	TGTGCCAGCAGTGAACCTGGGGACATGGGGTTCCAACAGTTCTTC	CASSEPGDMGFQQFF
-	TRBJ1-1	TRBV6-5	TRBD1	TGTGCCAGCAGCTCGACAGGGGGCGCGGCCACTGAAGCTTTCTTT	CASSSTGGAATEAFF
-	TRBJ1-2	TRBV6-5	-	TGTGCCAGCAGTCGGACAGTCGGAAACTATGGCTACACCTTC	CASSRTVGNYGYTF
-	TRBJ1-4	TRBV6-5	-	TGTGCCAGCACTATGGTAGCGGGTGATGGTGAAAAACTGTTTTTT	CASTMVAGDGEKLFF
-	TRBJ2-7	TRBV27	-	TGTGCCAGCAGTTTTGGCGGGCCCACTTACGAGCAGTACTTC	CASSFGGPTYEQYF
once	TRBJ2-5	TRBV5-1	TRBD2	TGCGCCAGCAGCTCGGGACTAGAGTCGTCCCAGTACTTC	CASSSGLESSQYF
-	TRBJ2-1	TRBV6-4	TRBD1	TGTGCCAGCAGCCCTGACAGGGGAAGTGGTAATGAGCAGTTCTTC	CASSPDRGSGNEQFF
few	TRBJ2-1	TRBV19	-	TGTGCCAGTAGTATTTTCGGCAGGGACAATGAGCAGTTCTTC	CASSIFGRDNEQFF
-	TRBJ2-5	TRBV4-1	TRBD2	TGCGCCAGCAGCCAAGGAATTGGAGTAGCGGGAGAGGATGAGACCCAGTACTTC	CASSQGIGVAGEDETQYF
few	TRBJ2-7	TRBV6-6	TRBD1	TGTGCCAGCAGCCGACAGGGGAACGAGCAGTACTTC	CASSRQGNEQYF
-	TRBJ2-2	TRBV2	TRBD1	TGTGCCAGCAGTGGGACAGGGAACACCGGGGAGCTGTTTTTT	CASSGTGNTGELFF
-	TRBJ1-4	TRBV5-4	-	TGTGCCAGCAGCTCCAAAGGACGGGGGTCTGAAAAACTGTTTTTT	CASSSKGRGSEKLFF
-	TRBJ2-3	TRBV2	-	TGTGCCAGCAGTCCCCAGGGTATCACAGATACGCAGTATTTT	CASSPQGITDTQYF
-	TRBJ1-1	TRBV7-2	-	TGTGCCAGCAGCTCGATTGCAGTGAACACTGAAGCTTTCTTT	CASSSIAVNTEAFF
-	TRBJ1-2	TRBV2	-	TGTGCCAGCCCTGCCCCAACAGGGTGGGGCTACACCTTC	CASPAPTGWGYTF
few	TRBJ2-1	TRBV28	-	TGTGCCAGCAGTTTCCTCAATGAGCAGTTCTTC	CASSFLNEQFF
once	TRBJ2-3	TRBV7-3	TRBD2	TGTGCCAGCAGCCCCCGGGCGGGAGTCGCAGATACGCAGTATTTT	CASSPRAGVADTQYF
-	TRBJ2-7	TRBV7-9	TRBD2	TGTGCCAGCACCTATGGACTAGCGGGAGGCTCTTACGAGCAGTACTTC	CASTYGLAGGSYEQYF
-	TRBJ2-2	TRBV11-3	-	TGTGCCAGCAGCTTCAGAGCGCAAACCGGGGAGCTGTTTTTT	CASSFRAQTGELFF
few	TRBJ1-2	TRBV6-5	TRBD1	TGTGCCAGCAGTCTCTCTGGGGACAGCTATGGCTACACCTTC	CASSLSGDSYGYTF
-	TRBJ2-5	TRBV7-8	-	TGTGCCAGCAGCCGGGACACCCAAGAGACCCAGTACTTC	CASSRDTQETQYF
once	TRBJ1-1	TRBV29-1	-	TGCAGCGCCCATCGGGGGGACACTGAAGCTTTCTTT	CSAHRGDTEAFF
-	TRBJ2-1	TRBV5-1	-	TGCGCCAGCAGCTCGAATGGGCGGGACTACAATGAGCAGTTCTTC	CASSSNGRDYNEQFF
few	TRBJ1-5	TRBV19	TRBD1	TGTGCCAGTAGTAGTGGACAGGGGTTTGGACAGCCCCAGCATTTT	CASSSGQGFGQPQHF
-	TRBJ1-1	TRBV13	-	TGTGCCAGCAGCTCCCAGGGGAACACTGAAGCTTTCTTT	CASSSQGNTEAFF
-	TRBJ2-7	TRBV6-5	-	TGTGCCAGCAGTTACAGGGGCGACGAGCAGTACTTC	CASSYRGDEQYF
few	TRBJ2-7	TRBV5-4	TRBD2	TGTGCCAGCAGCCCACTAGCGGGAGCCTACGAGCAGTACTTC	CASSPLAGAYEQYF
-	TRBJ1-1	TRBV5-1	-	TGCGCCAGCAGCTCACTCTCGGGACAGAACACTGAAGCTTTCTTT	CASSSLSGQNTEAFF
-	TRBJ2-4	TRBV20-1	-	TGCAGTGCTAGCGGTGAGAGCATTCAGTACTTC	CSASGESIQYF
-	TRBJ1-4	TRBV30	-	TGTGCCTGGAGCAGGGGCGGGAATGAAAAACTGTTTTTT	CAWSRGGNEKLFF
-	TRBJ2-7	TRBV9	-	TGTGCCAGCAGCCTATACGAGCAGTACTTC	CASSLYEQYF
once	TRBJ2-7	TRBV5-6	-	TGTGCCAGCAGCTTGGGACACCTCTACGAGCAGTACTTC	CASSLGHLYEQYF
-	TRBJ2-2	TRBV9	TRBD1	TGTGCCAGCAGCGTACTGGACAGGGGGATCGGGGAGCTGTTTTTT	CASSVLDRGIGELFF
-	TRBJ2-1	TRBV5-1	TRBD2	TGCGCCAGCAGCTTGGTTGGAGCGGGGAACCACAATGAGCAGTTCTTC	CASSLVGAGNHNEQFF
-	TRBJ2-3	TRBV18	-	TGTGCCAGCTCACCCCTTAAGGTGGGCGGGACGACCGGGACGCAGTATTTT	CASSPLKVGGTTGTQYF